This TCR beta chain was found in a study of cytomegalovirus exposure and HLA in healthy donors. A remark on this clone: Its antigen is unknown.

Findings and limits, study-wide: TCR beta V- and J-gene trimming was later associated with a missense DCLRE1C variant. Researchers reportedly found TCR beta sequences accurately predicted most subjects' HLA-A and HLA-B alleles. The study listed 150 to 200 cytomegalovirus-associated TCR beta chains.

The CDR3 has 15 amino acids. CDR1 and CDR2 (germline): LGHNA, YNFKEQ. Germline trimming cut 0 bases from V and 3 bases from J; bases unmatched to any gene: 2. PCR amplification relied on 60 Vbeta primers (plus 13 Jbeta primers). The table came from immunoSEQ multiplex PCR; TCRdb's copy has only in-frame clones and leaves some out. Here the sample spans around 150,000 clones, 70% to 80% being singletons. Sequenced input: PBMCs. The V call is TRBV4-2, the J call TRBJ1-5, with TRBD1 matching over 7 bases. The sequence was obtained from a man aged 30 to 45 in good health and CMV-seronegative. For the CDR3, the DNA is TGTGCCAGCAGCCAAGATGGGACAGTCAATCAGCCCCAGCATTTT. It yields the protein CASSQDGTVNQPQHF.